One sample yielded the 8 T cell receptor beta chains listed below, sequenced in a study of T cells in tuberculosis. Profiling relied on immunoSEQ multiplex PCR, and the TCRdb table lists in-frame clones only, not all of them. The table lists more than 30,000 clones, around 97% of them singletons. The sample taken for sequencing was PBMCs. Source of these receptors: a donor aged 5 to 30 with latent tuberculosis or without tuberculosis infection.

The chain uses TRBV11-3 and TRBJ2-1; 8 bases map to TRBD1. This CDR3 contains 15 residues. Germline CDR1 SGHNT, CDR2 YENEEA. V lost 3 bases to trimming and J lost 6 bases; unmatched junction nucleotides: 7. CDR3 DNA sequence: TGTGCCAGCAGCTTGGGACAGGATCGCGGCAATGAGCAGTTCTTC. It specifies CASSLGQDRGNEQFF.

The V and J genes are TRBV29-1 and TRBJ2-6; 8 positions agree with TRBD1. V dropped 0 bases and J dropped 3; count of bases not matched to a gene: 13. Per the germline V gene, CDR1 is SQVTM and CDR2 is ANQGSEA. The CDR3 spans 19 residues. This CDR3 is CSVEEPIRGRGRGANVLTF. The DNA of the CDR3 is TGCAGCGTTGAAGAGCCCATAAGGGGCAGGGGGCGTGGGGCCAACGTCCTGACTTTC.

The J gene is TRBJ1-2, the V gene TRBV5-1; D may be TRBD1 (6 bases). The CDR3 length is 13 residues. In germline, CDR1 is SGHRS, CDR2 YFSETQ. V lost 0 bases to trimming and J lost 6 bases, with 9 bases between them. The CDR3 bases are TGCGCCAGCAGCTTGGGCAGGGGTGATGGCTACACCTTC. It encodes CASSLGRGDGYTF. Combining the CDR3 with reference TRBV5-1 and TRBJ1-2 gives the whole variable domain KAGVTQTPRYLIKTRGQQVTLSCSPISGHRSVSWYQQTPGQGLQFLFEYFSETQRNKGNFPGRFSGRQFSNSRSEMNVSTLELGDSALYLCASSLGRGDGYTFGSGTRLTVV.

The gene calls are TRBV18 and TRBJ2-3; 8 nucleotides match TRBD2. The CDR3 covers 16 residues. Germline CDR1 is KGHSH and CDR2 is LQKENI. V was clipped by 5 bases and J by 3 bases; unmatched bases: 10. The CDR3 reads CASSAAGTRSTDTQYF. CDR3 bases: TGTGCCAGCTCAGCAGCCGGGACTAGAAGTACAGATACGCAGTATTTT.

The V and J genes are TRBV27 and TRBJ2-7; tentatively, D is TRBD1 (6 bases). CDR3 size: 14 residues. The germline CDR1 and CDR2 sequences are MNHEY and SMNVEV (reference sequence). With 5 bases removed from V and 0 bases from J, the gap between germline ends came to 11 bases. CDR3 nucleotides: TGTGCCAGCAGTCGGACAGAGAGCTCCTACGAGCAGTACTTC. Translation: CASSRTESSYEQYF.

The chain couples TRBV6-1 to TRBJ2-1; 9 bases are shared with TRBD2. Trimming removed 5 bases from V and 4 bases from J; junction bases left unmatched: 6. This CDR3 contains 15 residues. Germline assignment: CDR1 MNHNS and CDR2 SASEGT. CDR3 residues: CASSNGLARYNEQFF. CDR3 in DNA: TGTGCCAGCAGTAATGGACTAGCGCGTTACAATGAGCAGTTCTTC.

The V and J genes are TRBV19 and TRBJ2-1; D might be TRBD2 (5 bases). The CDR3 contains 13 residues. CDR1 LNHDA and CDR2 SQIVND come from the germline V gene (reference sequence). The V gene lost 6 bases and the J gene lost 4 bases, with 10 bases spanning the gap. The CDR3 DNA reads as TGTGCCAGTAGAAAATCGGGGTACAATGAGCAGTTCTTC. Translating it yields CASRKSGYNEQFF.

This chain uses TRBV19 with TRBJ1-5; D is uncertain. CDR1 LNHDA and CDR2 SQIVND come from the germline V gene (reference sequence). This CDR3 region has 15 residues. V was cut by 5 bases and J by 10 bases, with 21 bases left in between. CDR3 loop: CASSLSGIIDSPQHF. The CDR3, as DNA: TGTGCCAGTAGTCTCTCCGGGATCATAGATTCACCCCAGCATTTT.